The rows below give T cell receptor beta chains drawn from one sample of a study of blood T cell repertoires in COVID-19. Some clones are missing from TCRdb's copy, which holds only in-frame ones; the method was immunoSEQ multiplex PCR. The data hold 100,000 to 120,000 clones, with over 65% observed a single time. Sequences were obtained from peripheral blood. These receptors were collected from a woman in her forties with acute or convalescent COVID-19. CDR3s include the opening cysteine and the closing phenylalanine or tryptophan. A D gene is named only where the DNA matches it firmly. Some rows mark clone size as missing; the rest say once, few, many or name a class of expanded clone.

J,D,V,size,CDR3,DNA
TRBJ1-2,-,TRBV6-2/TRBV6-3,-,CASSRRVDQGKGYGYTF,TGTGCCAGCAGCCGCCGAGTTGATCAGGGGAAGGGCTATGGCTACACCTTC
TRBJ2-1,TRBD1,TRBV5-5,-,CATGRTGESYNEQFF,TGTGCCACCGGAAGAACAGGGGAATCGTACAATGAGCAGTTCTTC
TRBJ2-2,-,TRBV1,-,CTSSQDPQASGGLNTGELFF,TGCACCAGCAGCCAAGATCCCCAGGCTAGCGGGGGTCTAAACACCGGGGAGCTGTTTTTT
TRBJ1-6,TRBD1,TRBV27,-,CASSLRGQPYESLHF,TGTGCCAGCAGTTTAAGGGGGCAACCCTACGAATCCCTCCACTTT
TRBJ1-1,TRBD1,TRBV6-6,-,CASRKQGQMNTEAFF,TGTGCCAGCAGGAAACAGGGACAGATGAACACTGAAGCTTTCTTT
TRBJ2-3,TRBD2,TRBV18,-,CASSPVAGSTDTQYF,TGTGCCAGCTCACCGGTAGCGGGTAGCACAGATACGCAGTATTTT
TRBJ1-4,-,TRBV3-1/TRBV3-2,-,CASSHDRPNPQHHEKLFF,TGTGCCAGCAGCCACGACAGGCCTAACCCACAGCACCATGAAAAACTGTTTTTT
TRBJ1-6,-,TRBV9,-,CASSGAWNSPLHF,TGTGCCAGCAGCGGGGCCTGGAATTCACCCCTCCACTTT
TRBJ2-1,-,TRBV7-2,-,CASSSNVHNEQFF,TGTGCCAGCAGCTCTAACGTCCACAATGAGCAGTTCTTC
TRBJ2-2,TRBD2,TRBV5-1,-,CASSLGSGGASGELFF,TGCGCCAGCAGCTTGGGCAGCGGGGGGGCCTCCGGGGAGCTGTTTTTT
TRBJ2-7,-,TRBV11-1,few,CASTPDEGSEQYF,TGTGCCAGCACCCCGGACGAGGGAAGCGAGCAGTACTTC
TRBJ1-1,-,TRBV2,-,CASSEGRAFF,TGTGCCAGCAGTGAAGGGAGAGCTTTCTTT